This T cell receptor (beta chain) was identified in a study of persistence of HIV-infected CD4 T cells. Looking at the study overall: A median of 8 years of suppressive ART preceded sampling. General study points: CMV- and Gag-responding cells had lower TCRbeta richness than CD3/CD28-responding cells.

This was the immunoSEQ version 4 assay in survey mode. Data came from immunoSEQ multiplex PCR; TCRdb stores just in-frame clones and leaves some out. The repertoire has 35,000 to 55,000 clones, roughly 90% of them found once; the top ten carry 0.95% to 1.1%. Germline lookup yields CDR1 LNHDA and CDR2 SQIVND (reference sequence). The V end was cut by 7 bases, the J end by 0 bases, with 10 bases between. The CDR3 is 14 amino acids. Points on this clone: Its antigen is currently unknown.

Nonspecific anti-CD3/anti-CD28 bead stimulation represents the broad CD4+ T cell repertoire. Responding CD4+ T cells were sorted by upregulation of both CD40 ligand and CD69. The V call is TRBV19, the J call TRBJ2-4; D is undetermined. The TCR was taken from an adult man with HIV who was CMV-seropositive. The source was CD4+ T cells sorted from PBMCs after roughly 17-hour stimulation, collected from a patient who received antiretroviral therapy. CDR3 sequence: CASMGYLAKNIQYF. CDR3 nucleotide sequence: TGTGCCAGTATGGGATACCTAGCCAAAAACATTCAGTACTTC.